Given below is one T cell receptor beta chain in context. Antigen specificity is unknown. This CDR3 is 13 amino acids long. V shed 6 bases and J shed 5 bases, with 11 bases lying between them. Germline V CDR1 and CDR2: MNHEY, SMNVEV (reference sequence). This sample was taken from a study of graft-versus-host responses after intestinal transplantation. Study-level information: Those transplanted obtained multivisceral, liver-intestinal, or isolated intestinal grafts. The recipients all started with anti-thymocyte globulin induction and then took tacrolimus and steroids for approximately 3 years.

Regarding the study as a whole: Peak circulating GvH clone levels were associated with early post-transplant HvG declines.

Sequencing was performed with immunoSEQ multiplex PCR; in TCRdb, only in-frame clones are kept and a portion is missing. The sample gives under 100,000 clones, 90% of which show up once; about 16% is in the top ten. This chain links TRBV27 with TRBJ1-5; D is possibly TRBD1 (6 bases). Sequenced here: PBMCs, sampled about 450 days after intestinal transplant. The source is a human patient who received an intestinal transplant, so some T cells may come from the graft donor. The CDR3 is CASRKTGYQPQHF. DNA of the CDR3: TGTGCCAGCAGGAAAACAGGGTATCAGCCCCAGCATTTT.